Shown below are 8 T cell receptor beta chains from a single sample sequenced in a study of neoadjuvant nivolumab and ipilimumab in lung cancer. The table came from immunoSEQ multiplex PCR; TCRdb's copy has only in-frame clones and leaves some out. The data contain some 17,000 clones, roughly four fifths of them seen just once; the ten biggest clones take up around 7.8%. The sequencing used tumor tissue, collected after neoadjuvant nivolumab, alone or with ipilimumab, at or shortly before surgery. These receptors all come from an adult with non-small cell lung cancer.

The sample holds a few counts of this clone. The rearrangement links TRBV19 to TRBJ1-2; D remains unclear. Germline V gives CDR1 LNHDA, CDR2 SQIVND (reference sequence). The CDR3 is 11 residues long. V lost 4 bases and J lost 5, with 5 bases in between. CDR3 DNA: TGTGCCAGTAGTACGGGTTATGGCTACACCTTC. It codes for CASSTGYGYTF.

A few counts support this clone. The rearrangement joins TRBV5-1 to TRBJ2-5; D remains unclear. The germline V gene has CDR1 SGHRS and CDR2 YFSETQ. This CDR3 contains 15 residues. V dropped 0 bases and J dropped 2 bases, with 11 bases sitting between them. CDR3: CASSLDGYGQETQYF. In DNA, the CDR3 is TGCGCCAGCAGCTTGGATGGGTATGGACAAGAGACCCAGTACTTC. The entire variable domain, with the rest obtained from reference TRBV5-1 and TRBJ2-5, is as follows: KAGVTQTPRYLIKTRGQQVTLSCSPISGHRSVSWYQQTPGQGLQFLFEYFSETQRNKGNFPGRFSGRQFSNSRSEMNVSTLELGDSALYLCASSLDGYGQETQYFGPGTRLLVL.

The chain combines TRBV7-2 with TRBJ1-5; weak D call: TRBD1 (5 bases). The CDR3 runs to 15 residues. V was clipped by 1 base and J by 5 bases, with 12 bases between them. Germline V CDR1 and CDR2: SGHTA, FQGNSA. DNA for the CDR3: TGTGCCAGCAGCTTAGGACAGACGGAATATCAGCCCCAGCATTTT. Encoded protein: CASSLGQTEYQPQHF.

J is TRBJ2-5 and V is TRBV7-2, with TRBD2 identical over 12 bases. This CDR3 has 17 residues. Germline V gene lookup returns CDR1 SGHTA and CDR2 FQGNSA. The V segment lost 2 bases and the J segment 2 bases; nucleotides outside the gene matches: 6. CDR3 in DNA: TGTGCCAGCAGCTTAATGTTGACTAGCGGGGGTCAAGAGACCCAGTACTTC. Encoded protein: CASSLMLTSGGQETQYF. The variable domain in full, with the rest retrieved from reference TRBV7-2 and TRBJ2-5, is GAGVSQSPSNKVTEKGKDVELRCDPISGHTALYWYRQSLGQGLEFLIYFQGNSAPDKSGLPSDRFSAERTGGSVSTLTIQRTQQEDSAVYLCASSLMLTSGGQETQYFGPGTRLLVL.

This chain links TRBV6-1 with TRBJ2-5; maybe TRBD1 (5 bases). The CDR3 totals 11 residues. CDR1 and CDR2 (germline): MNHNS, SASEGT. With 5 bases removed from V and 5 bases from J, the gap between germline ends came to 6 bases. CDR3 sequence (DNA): TGTGCCAGCAGTCGACAGGAGACCCAGTACTTC. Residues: CASSRQETQYF.

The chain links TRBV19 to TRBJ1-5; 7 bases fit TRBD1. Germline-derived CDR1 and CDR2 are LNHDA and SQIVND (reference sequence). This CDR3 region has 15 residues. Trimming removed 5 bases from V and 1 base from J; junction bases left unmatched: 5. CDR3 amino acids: CASSEQGKSNQPQHF. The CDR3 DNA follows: TGTGCCAGTAGTGAACAGGGGAAAAGCAATCAGCCCCAGCATTTT.

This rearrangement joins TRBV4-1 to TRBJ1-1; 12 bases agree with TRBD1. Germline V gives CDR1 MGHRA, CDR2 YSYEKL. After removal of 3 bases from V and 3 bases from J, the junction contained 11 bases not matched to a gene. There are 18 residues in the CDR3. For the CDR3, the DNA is TGCGCCAGCAGCCATACCGGGACAGGGGGCGCCGGGGACACTGAAGCTTTCTTT. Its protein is CASSHTGTGGAGDTEAFF.

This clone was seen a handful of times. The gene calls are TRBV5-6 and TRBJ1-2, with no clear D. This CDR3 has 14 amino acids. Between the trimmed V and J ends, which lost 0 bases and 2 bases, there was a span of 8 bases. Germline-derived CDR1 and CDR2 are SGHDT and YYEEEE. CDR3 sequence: CASSLDRINYGYTF. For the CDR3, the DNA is TGTGCCAGCAGCTTGGACCGAATAAACTATGGCTACACCTTC.